In this sample, the clone carrying this T cell receptor beta chain turned up a few times. Its antigen is still unknown. The trim removed 10 bases at V and 1 base at J, leaving 22 bases unmatched. CDR3 length equals 19 residues. Germline loops: CDR1 ENHRY, CDR2 SYGVKD. The record originates from a study of blood T cells in healthy people across ages. PCR was performed a second time for about 7 to 11 cycles using a sample-barcoded 5' primer and a J-beta primer mix. Every cDNA was tagged by a template-switch adaptor with 12 random nucleotides. All samples gave at least 2.5 million CDR3-containing paired-end reads. Each CDR3 protein is one row after TCRdb ran MiXCR on the 5' RACE reads. The sample includes approximately 790,000 distinct CDR3 sequences, roughly 60% of them seen just once. Study observations and caveats: Calculation of diversity from one million T cells yielded estimates considered to be underestimates. In long-lived donors, naive CD4+ cell counts and diversity exceeded those of aged donors.

Sequencing input: blood. This rearrangement joins TRBV10-3 to TRBJ2-1, with TRBD2 matching over 7 bases. This TCR came from a man aged 25 to 40 in good health. Here the CDR3 reads CATKDSTFSGGGSYNEQFF. In nucleotides, the CDR3 is TGTGCCACGAAGGACTCAACCTTCAGTGGGGGGGGTTCCTACAATGAGCAGTTCTTC.